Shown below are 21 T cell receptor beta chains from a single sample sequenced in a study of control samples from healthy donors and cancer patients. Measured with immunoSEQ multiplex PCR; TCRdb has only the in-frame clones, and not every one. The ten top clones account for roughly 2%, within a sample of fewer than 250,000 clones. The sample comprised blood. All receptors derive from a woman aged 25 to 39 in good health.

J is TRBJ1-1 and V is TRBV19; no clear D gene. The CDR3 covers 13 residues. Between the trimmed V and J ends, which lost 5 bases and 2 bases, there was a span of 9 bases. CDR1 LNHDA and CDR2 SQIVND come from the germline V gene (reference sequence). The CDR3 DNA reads TGTGCCAGTAGTGCCGGACGAAACACTGAAGCTTTCTTT. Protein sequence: CASSAGRNTEAFF.

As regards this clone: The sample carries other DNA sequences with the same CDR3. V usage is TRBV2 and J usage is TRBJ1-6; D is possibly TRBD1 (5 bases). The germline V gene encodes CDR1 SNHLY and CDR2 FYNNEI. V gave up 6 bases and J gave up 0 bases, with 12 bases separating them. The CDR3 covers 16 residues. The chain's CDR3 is CASRDPGLSYNSPLHF. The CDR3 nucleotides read TGTGCCAGCAGAGATCCAGGGCTCTCCTATAATTCACCCCTCCACTTT.

CDR3 sequence (DNA): TGCGCCAGCAGCTTCAATCAGGGCCTTCCCCAGCATTTT. It specifies CASSFNQGLPQHF. This rearrangement joins TRBV5-1 to TRBJ1-5; tentative D call: TRBD1 (5 bases). From germline, CDR1 is SGHRS and CDR2 YFSETQ. Trimming shortened V by 2 bases and J by 10 bases, and 13 bases separated the two germline ends. This CDR3 comprises 13 residues.

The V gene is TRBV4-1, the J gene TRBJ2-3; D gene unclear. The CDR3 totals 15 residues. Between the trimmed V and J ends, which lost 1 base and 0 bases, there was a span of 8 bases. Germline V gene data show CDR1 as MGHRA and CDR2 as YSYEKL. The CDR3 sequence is CASSQARRSTDTQYF. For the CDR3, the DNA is TGCGCCAGCAGCCAAGCGCGACGTAGCACAGATACGCAGTATTTT.

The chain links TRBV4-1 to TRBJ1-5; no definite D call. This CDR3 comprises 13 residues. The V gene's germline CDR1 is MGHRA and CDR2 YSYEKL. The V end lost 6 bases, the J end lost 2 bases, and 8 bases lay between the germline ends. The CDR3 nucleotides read TGCGCCAGCAGTTTTCACGGCAATCAGCCCCAGCATTTT. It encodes CASSFHGNQPQHF.

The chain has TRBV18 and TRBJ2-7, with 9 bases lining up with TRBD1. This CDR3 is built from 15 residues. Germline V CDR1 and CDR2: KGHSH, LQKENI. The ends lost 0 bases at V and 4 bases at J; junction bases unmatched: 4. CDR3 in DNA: TGTGCCAGCTCACCACCGGGGACAGGGATATACGAGCAGTACTTC. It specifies CASSPPGTGIYEQYF.

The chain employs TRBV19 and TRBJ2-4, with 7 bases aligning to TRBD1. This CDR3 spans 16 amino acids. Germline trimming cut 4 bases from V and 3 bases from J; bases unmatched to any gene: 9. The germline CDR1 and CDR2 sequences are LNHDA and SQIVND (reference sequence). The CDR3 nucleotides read TGTGCCAGTAGTAACAAAGGGGGCGCCCGCAAAAACATTCAGTACTTC. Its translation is CASSNKGGARKNIQYF.

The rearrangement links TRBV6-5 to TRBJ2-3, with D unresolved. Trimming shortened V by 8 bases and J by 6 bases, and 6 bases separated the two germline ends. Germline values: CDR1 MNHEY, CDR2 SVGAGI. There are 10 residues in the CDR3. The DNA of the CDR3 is TGTGCCAGCGGCTTTGATACGCAGTATTTT. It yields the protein CASGFDTQYF.

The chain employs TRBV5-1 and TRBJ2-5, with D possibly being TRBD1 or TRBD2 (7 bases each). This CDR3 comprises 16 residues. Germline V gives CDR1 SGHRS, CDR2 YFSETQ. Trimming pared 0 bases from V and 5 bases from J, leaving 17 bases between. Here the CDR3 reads CASSLGAGGAPETQYF. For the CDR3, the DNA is TGCGCCAGCAGCTTGGGGGCAGGGGGGGCCCCGGAGACCCAGTACTTC.

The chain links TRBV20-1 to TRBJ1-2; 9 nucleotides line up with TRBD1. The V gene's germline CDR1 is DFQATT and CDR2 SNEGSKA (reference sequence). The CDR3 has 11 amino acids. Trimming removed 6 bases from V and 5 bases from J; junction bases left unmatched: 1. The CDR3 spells CSATGGYGYTF. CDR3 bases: TGCAGTGCGACAGGGGGTTATGGCTACACCTTC.

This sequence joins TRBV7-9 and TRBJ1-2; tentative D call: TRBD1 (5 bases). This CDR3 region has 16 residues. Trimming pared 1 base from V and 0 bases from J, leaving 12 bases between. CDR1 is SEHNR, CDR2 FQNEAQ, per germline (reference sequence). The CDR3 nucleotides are TGTGCCAGCAGCTTAGACCTCCAGGGAGCTAACTATGGCTACACCTTC. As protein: CASSLDLQGANYGYTF.

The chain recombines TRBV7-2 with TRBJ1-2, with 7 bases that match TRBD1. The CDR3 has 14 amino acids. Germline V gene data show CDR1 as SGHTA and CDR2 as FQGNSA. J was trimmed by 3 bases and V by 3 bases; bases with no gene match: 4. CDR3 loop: CASSLTGLDYGYTF. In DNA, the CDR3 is TGTGCCAGCAGCTTGACAGGGCTGGACTATGGCTACACCTTC.

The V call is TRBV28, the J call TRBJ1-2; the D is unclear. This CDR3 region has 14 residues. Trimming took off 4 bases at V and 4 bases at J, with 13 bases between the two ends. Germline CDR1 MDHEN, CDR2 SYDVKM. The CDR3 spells CASSYPLGGYGYTF. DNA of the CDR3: TGTGCCAGCAGTTACCCCTTGGGCGGCTATGGCTACACCTTC.

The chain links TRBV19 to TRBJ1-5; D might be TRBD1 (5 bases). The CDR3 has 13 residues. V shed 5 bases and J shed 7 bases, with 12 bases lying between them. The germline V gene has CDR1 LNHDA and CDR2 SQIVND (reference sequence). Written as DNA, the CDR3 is TGTGCCAGTAGTCCGGGGGGGTGGCAGCCCCAGCATTTT. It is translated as CASSPGGWQPQHF. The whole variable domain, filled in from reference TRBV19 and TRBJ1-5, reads DGGITQSPKYLFRKEGQNVTLSCEQNLNHDAMYWYRQDPGQGLRLIYYSQIVNDFQKGDIAEGYSVSREKKESFPLTVTSAQKNPTAFYLCASSPGGWQPQHFGDGTRLSIL.

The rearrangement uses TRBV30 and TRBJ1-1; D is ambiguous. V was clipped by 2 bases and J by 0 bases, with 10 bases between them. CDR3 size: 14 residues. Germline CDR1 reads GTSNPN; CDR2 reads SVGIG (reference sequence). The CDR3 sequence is CAWSIRRMNTEAFF. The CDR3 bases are TGTGCCTGGAGTATTCGACGGATGAACACTGAAGCTTTCTTT.

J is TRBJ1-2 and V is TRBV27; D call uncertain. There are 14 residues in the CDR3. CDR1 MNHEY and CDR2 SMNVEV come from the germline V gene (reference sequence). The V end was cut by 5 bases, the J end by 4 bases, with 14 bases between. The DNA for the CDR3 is TGTGCCAGCAGTCCTTCGACGGCCTTCTATGGCTACACCTTC. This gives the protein CASSPSTAFYGYTF.

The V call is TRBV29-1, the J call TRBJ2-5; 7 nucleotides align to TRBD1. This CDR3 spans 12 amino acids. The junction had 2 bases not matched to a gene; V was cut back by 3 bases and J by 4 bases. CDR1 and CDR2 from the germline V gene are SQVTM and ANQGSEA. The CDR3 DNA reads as TGCAGCGTTGACGAGGGGGCAGAGACCCAGTACTTC. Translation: CSVDEGAETQYF.

CDR3 sequence reads: CASRDRPGYGYTF. DNA of the CDR3: TGTGCCAGCAGGGACCGACCGGGCTATGGCTACACCTTC. This chain joins TRBV6-5 and TRBJ1-2; D is undetermined. Germline values: CDR1 MNHEY, CDR2 SVGAGI. The CDR3 has 13 amino acids. V was pared by 6 bases and J by 4 bases, with 12 bases between.

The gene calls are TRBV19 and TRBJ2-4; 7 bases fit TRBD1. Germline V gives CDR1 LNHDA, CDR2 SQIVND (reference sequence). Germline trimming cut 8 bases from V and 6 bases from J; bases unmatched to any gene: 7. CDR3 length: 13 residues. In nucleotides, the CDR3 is TGTGCCAGTCAGGGGGATGTTGGAAACATTCAGTACTTC. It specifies CASQGDVGNIQYF.

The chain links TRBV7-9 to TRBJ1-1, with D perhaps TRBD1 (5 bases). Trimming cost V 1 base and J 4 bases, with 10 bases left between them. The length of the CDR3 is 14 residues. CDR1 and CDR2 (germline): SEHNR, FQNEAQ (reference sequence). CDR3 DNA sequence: TGTGCCAGCAGCTTAGAAACGGGACGCACTGAAGCTTTCTTT. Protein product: CASSLETGRTEAFF.

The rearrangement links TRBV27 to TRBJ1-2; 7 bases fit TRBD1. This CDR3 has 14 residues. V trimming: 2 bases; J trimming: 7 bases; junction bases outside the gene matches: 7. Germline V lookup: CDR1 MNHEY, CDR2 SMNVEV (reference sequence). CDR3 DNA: TGTGCCAGCAGTTTACAGGGCAGGGGGGCTGGCTACACCTTC. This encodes CASSLQGRGAGYTF.